These T cell receptor beta chains were read from a single sample in a study of T cells after yellow fever vaccination. TCRdb re-called the 5' RACE reads with MiXCR, one entry per CDR3 protein. The table shows 65,000 to 70,000 distinct CDR3 sequences, with approximately 6.2% occurring only once. The starting material was CD4+ T cells sorted from PBMCs, obtained roughly 14 days after the first yellow fever vaccination. These receptors originate from a man aged 18-30 years who received the YFV17D yellow fever vaccine. CDR3s include the opening cysteine and the closing phenylalanine or tryptophan. Each record gives: CDR3 DNA, CDR3 protein, J gene, V gene, D gene, clone size. A D gene is named only where the DNA matches it firmly. Some rows mark clone size as missing; the rest say once, few, many or name a class of expanded clone.

TGTGCCAGCAGCCGGCCCGGGAAAAACACTGAAGCTTTCTTT | CASSRPGKNTEAFF | TRBJ1-1 | TRBV6-2/TRBV6-3 | NA | many
TGCAGTGCTAGAGACAGCGGGCCGGGAAATGAGCAGTTCTTC | CSARDSGPGNEQFF | TRBJ2-1 | TRBV20-1 | NA | many
TGCAGTGCTAATCTCGACAATTATGGCTACACCTTC | CSANLDNYGYTF | TRBJ1-2 | TRBV20-1 | NA | many
TGTGCCACCAGCAGGGACAGTCGGAATGAAAAACTGTTTTTT | CATSRDSRNEKLFF | TRBJ1-4 | TRBV15 | NA | many
TGTGCCAGCAGCCCTACGGGACTCCTAAGGACCGGGGAGCTGTTTTTT | CASSPTGLLRTGELFF | TRBJ2-2 | TRBV27 | NA | many
TGTGCCAGCAGTTTACAAGGACTGGGGGACAATGAGCAGTTCTTC | CASSLQGLGDNEQFF | TRBJ2-1 | TRBV6-5 | NA | many
TGTGCCAGCGGCCCTGGGCTCCCCGGGGATACGCAGTATTTT | CASGPGLPGDTQYF | TRBJ2-3 | TRBV4-2 | NA | NA
TGCAGTGCTAGAGTGGGGGCTAGCGGGGAAGATGAGCAGTTCTTC | CSARVGASGEDEQFF | TRBJ2-1 | TRBV20-1 | TRBD2 | many
TGTGCCAGCAGTTTGGATACAGGGGTAGATGAGCAGTACTTC | CASSLDTGVDEQYF | TRBJ2-7 | TRBV12-3/TRBV12-4 | TRBD1 | many
TGCGCCAGCAGCTTGGCGGGACAGAGGGAGCTGTTTTTT | CASSLAGQRELFF | TRBJ2-2 | TRBV5-1 | TRBD1 | many
TGCAGCGTTGAAGATGCGGGACAGGCCTATGGCTACACCTTC | CSVEDAGQAYGYTF | TRBJ1-2 | TRBV29-1 | TRBD1 | many
TGCAGCGTTGTGTCTTTGGGGACGAACACCGGGGAGCTGTTTTTT | CSVVSLGTNTGELFF | TRBJ2-2 | TRBV29-1 | NA | NA
TGTGCCAGCAGCTCAGCCAGGGGGCCTAATGAAAAACTGTTTTTT | CASSSARGPNEKLFF | TRBJ1-4 | TRBV7-9 | TRBD1 | many
TGCGCCAGCAGCCAAGGAAGCACCGGGGAGCTGTTTTTT | CASSQGSTGELFF | TRBJ2-2 | TRBV5-1 | NA | many
TGTGCCAGCAGCTTAACAGTCGGAAGGGACAGGTCCTACGAGCAGTACTTC | CASSLTVGRDRSYEQYF | TRBJ2-7 | TRBV7-6 | TRBD1 | many
TGTGCCAGCAGCTTAGCGCCCGGGACAGGGGATTCACCCCTCCACTTT | CASSLAPGTGDSPLHF | TRBJ1-6 | TRBV7-6 | TRBD1 | many
TGCGCCAGCAGCCAAGATCCAGGCCCCCTCCGGACAGGGATAGGCACAGATACGCAGTATTTT | CASSQDPGPLRTGIGTDTQYF | TRBJ2-3 | TRBV4-1 | TRBD1 | many
TGTGCCAGCAGCCCTAGACAGTCCAATCAGCCCCAGCATTTT | CASSPRQSNQPQHF | TRBJ1-5 | TRBV7-2 | NA | many
TGTGCCAGCAGCGACCGGGACAGGAACTACAATGAGCAGTTCTTC | CASSDRDRNYNEQFF | TRBJ2-1 | TRBV9 | TRBD1 | many
TGTGCCAGCAGCTCGGGACAGGGGGGCACCGGGGAGCTGTTTTTT | CASSSGQGGTGELFF | TRBJ2-2 | TRBV7-6 | TRBD1 | many
TGCAGCGCCAGAAGGGGGGCCCCCCAGGACACCCACTATGGCTACACCTTC | CSARRGAPQDTHYGYTF | TRBJ1-2 | TRBV29-1 | NA | many
TGTGCCAGCAGCCATTCGTTCACTACCCGGCCCCAAGAGACCCAGTACTTC | CASSHSFTTRPQETQYF | TRBJ2-5 | TRBV14 | NA | many
TGCGCCAGCAGCCCAGGACGGGGTGACCGACTAAACAATGAGCAGTTCTTC | CASSPGRGDRLNNEQFF | TRBJ2-1 | TRBV5-1 | NA | many
TGTGCCAGCAGCCGTCAGGGACAGGGCAAAGAGACCCAGTACTTC | CASSRQGQGKETQYF | TRBJ2-5 | TRBV7-2 | TRBD1 | many
TGCGCCAGCAGCCAAGAAGGAAACCGTTACTCTGGAAACACCATATATTTT | CASSQEGNRYSGNTIYF | TRBJ1-3 | TRBV4-3 | NA | few
TGTGCCAGCAGCCCCCGCGTCGGGACTTACGCGAACACTGAAGCTTTCTTT | CASSPRVGTYANTEAFF | TRBJ1-1 | TRBV7-8 | NA | many
TGTGCCAGCAGTTACCAACAGGGTAGGGAGACCCAGTACTTC | CASSYQQGRETQYF | TRBJ2-5 | TRBV6-5 | NA | many
TGCGCCAGCGGCCAAGAGGCGGCTAGCGGGACGGCCGAGCAGTTCTTC | CASGQEAASGTAEQFF | TRBJ2-1 | TRBV4-1 | TRBD2 | NA
TGTGCCAGCAGTCCCCGCGCTGGCGATTCACCCCTCCACTTT | CASSPRAGDSPLHF | TRBJ1-6 | TRBV12-3/TRBV12-4 | NA | many
TGCGCCAGCAGCTTGGCCGGGGAAGTTACAGTCGGCGAGCAGTACTTC | CASSLAGEVTVGEQYF | TRBJ2-7 | TRBV5-1 | NA | many
TGTGCCAGCAGTTTCAGGGGCCCTAGGGCTGAAGCTTTCTTT | CASSFRGPRAEAFF | TRBJ1-1 | TRBV12-3/TRBV12-4 | NA | many
TGCGCCAGCAGCTTGCTAGCGGGGGTAAATGAGCAGTTCTTC | CASSLLAGVNEQFF | TRBJ2-1 | TRBV5-1 | TRBD2 | many
TGCGCCAGCAGCGTTACCGGGACAGTGGGCACTGAAGCTTTCTTT | CASSVTGTVGTEAFF | TRBJ1-1 | TRBV5-1 | TRBD1 | many
TGTGCCAGCGGAACAGGGGGCACAGATACGCAGTATTTT | CASGTGGTDTQYF | TRBJ2-3 | TRBV5-6 | TRBD1 | many
TGTGCCAGCAGCTCGTCCTCGGGGGGGCCGAATACGCAGTATTTT | CASSSSSGGPNTQYF | TRBJ2-3 | TRBV7-3 | TRBD2 | many